The TCR beta chain described here comes from a study of blood T cells in healthy people across ages. Alongside a J-beta primer mix, a sample-barcoded 5' primer served in a second PCR lasting roughly 7 to 11 cycles. Each CDR3 protein is one row after TCRdb ran MiXCR on the 5' RACE reads. Here the sample spans approximately 900,000 distinct CDR3 sequences, about 27% being singletons. The germline gives CDR1 MNHEY, CDR2 SMNVEV (reference sequence). This CDR3 contains 16 residues. V was clipped by 4 bases and J by 4 bases; unmatched bases: 10. These data were likewise used in another study, on T cells of mothers and their children. That paper adds: For cDNA synthesis, the complete extracted RNA was used (roughly 1.5 ug per 15 ul).

The sequenced sample consisted of blood. The chain combines TRBV27 with TRBJ2-3; 8 bases map to TRBD2. This clonotype was sampled from a woman between 40 and 55 years old in good health. The chain's CDR3 is CASSSGSAGAPDTQYF. The CDR3 DNA follows: TGTGCCAGCAGTTCTGGATCAGCGGGGGCGCCAGATACGCAGTATTTT.